Listed below are T cell receptor beta chains from one sample, sequenced in a study of cytomegalovirus exposure and HLA in healthy donors. The data were produced by immunoSEQ multiplex PCR, yet TCRdb's version contains in-frame clones alone and is incomplete. The repertoire consists of about 120,000 clones, with 81% occurring once and the leading ten covering 2.2%. The material sequenced was PBMCs. Every receptor here comes from a middle-aged woman in good health and CMV-seronegative. CDR3s leave out the opening cysteine and the closing phenylalanine or tryptophan. Fields, in order: clone size, V gene, D gene, CDR3 protein. A D gene is named only where the DNA matches it firmly. Clone size is not always given. Where it is, it says once, few, many or a class for expanded clones.

>.|TRBV10-3|.
AISERGIAYEQY
>.|TRBV6-1|.
ANSEVGGFFSGNTIY
>.|TRBV4-3|TRBD1
ASSHRQGNGELF
>.|TRBV4-3|TRBD1
ASSQGGGSADGYT
>.|TRBV27|TRBD1
ASSLNRPGGRYNSPLH
>.|TRBV4-2|TRBD2
ASSQAPRLAGPDTQY
>.|TRBV5-1|.
ASSLAGEAKNIQY
>.|TRBV9|TRBD1
ASSVGAGGGQGRTEAF
>once|TRBV28|TRBD2
ASSPRLAGVAEQY
>.|TRBV25-1|.
ASSEYGVSEAF
>.|TRBV14|.
ASSQQGFRGYT
>.|TRBV12-5|.
ASGPWADHTEAF
>.|TRBV5-6|.
ASSLTDTEAF
>.|TRBV25-1|TRBD2
ASSDGGGVTDTQY
>.|TRBV2|.
ASTPGLGVVYEQF
>.|TRBV7-8|.
ASSLVHSNTEAF
>.|TRBV29-1|TRBD1
SVKGATGGRYGYT
>.|TRBV19|.
ASKSRAETGELF
>.|TRBV7-9|.
ASPALRGGNTIY
>.|TRBV11-3|TRBD1
ASSLGDRGSNTGELF
>.|TRBV10-3|.
AIGRELNTEAF
>.|TRBV28|.
ASSAQGADTQY
>few|TRBV6-1|.
ASSAWQNNNSPLH
>.|TRBV29-1|.
SVHNQGDTQY
>.|TRBV5-1|.
ASSLSTDNRRNEQF
>.|TRBV7-2|.
ASSISFRSEAF
>.|TRBV30|TRBD2
AWKARTSGGAEQF
>.|TRBV9|.
ASSIHGGRSYEQY
>few|TRBV6-1|TRBD2
ASSLGLAIDGELF
>.|TRBV2|TRBD1
ASSGGQARTGYT
>few|TRBV7-2|.
ASSLGLNYEQY
>.|TRBV9|TRBD2
ASSVEVAGDTGELF
>.|TRBV18|.
ASSPEFSGANVLT
>.|TRBV28|TRBD1
ASSQQGTLAKNIQY
>once|TRBV7-2|.
ASSFFPGHTNYGYT
>.|TRBV5-1|TRBD1
ASSTGQGNYGYT
>few|TRBV6-1|TRBD1
ASSVRGLRTGELF
>.|TRBV28|.
ASSLSGFKNIQY
>few|TRBV2|.
ASRDSYLGNQPQH
>.|TRBV2|TRBD1
ASSAPPDRAKNYNEQF
>.|TRBV7-2|TRBD1
ASSSTTGNSGNTIY
>.|TRBV7-9|.
ASSYRTGGAEGETQY
>.|TRBV27|TRBD2
ASSLYFQAGGHNNEQF
>.|TRBV27|TRBD2
ASRSGRAFYEQY
>.|TRBV11-2|TRBD1
ASSPGQGVGETQY
>.|TRBV6-1|TRBD2
ASSAWGVSGRIEQY
>.|TRBV5-6|.
ASSLVLTGEDTQY
>.|TRBV6-1|.
ASSEPIAGNQPQH
>.|TRBV18|.
ASSQDNLETQY
>few|TRBV5-1|.
ASSLGGNTEAF
>.|TRBV7-2|TRBD1
ASSVTGGGNEKLF
>.|TRBV28|.
ASTSGVANYGYT
>few|TRBV13|.
ASSLNNRPYEQY
>.|TRBV27|TRBD2
ASSLFLRSGKWTGELF
>once|TRBV27|.
ASSQSGTSNSPLH